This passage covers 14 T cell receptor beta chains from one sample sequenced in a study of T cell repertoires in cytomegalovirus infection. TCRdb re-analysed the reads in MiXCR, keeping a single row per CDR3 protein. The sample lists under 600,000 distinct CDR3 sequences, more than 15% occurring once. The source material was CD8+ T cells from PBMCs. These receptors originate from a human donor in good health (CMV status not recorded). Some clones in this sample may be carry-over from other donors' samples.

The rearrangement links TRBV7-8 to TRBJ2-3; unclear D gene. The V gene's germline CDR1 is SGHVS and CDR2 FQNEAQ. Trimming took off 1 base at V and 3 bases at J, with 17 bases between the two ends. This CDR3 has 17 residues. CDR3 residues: CASSLDPWHGETDTQYF. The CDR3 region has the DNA TGTGCCAGCAGCTTAGACCCTTGGCACGGCGAGACAGATACGCAGTATTTT. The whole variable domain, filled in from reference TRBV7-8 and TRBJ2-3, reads GAGVSQSPRYKVAKRGQDVALRCDPISGHVSLFWYQQALGQGPEFLTYFQNEAQLDKSGLPSDRFFAERPEGSVSTLKIQRTQQEDSAVYLCASSLDPWHGETDTQYFGPGTRLTVL.

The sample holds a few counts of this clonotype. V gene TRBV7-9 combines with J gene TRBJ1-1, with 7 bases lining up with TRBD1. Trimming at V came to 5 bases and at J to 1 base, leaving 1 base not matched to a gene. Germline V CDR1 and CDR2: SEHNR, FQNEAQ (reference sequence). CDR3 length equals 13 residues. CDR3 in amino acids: CASSRDRNTEAFF. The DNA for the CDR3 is TGTGCCAGCAGCCGGGACAGGAACACTGAAGCTTTCTTT.

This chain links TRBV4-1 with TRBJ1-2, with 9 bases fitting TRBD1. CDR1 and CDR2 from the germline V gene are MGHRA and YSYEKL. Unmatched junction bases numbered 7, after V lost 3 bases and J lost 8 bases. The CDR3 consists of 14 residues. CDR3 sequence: CASSQEGQGKGYTF. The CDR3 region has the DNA TGCGCCAGCAGCCAGGAGGGACAGGGAAAGGGCTACACCTTC.

The CDR3 here is CASSPTTGAGANVLTF. As DNA, the CDR3 is TGTGCCAGCAGTCCGACCACAGGGGCTGGGGCCAACGTCCTGACTTTC. The rearrangement uses TRBV28 and TRBJ2-6; 7 bases match TRBD1. The CDR3 runs to 16 residues. J was trimmed by 2 bases and V by 5 bases; bases with no gene match: 6. Germline assignment: CDR1 MDHEN and CDR2 SYDVKM.

CDR3 residues: CASSVSGNYGYTF. CDR3 nucleotides: TGTGCCAGCAGCGTATCCGGGAACTATGGCTACACCTTC. The chain combines TRBV9 with TRBJ1-2; no clear D gene. The CDR3 is 13 residues long. V lost 1 base and J lost 2, with 6 bases in between. Germline V gene lookup returns CDR1 SGDLS and CDR2 YYNGEE.

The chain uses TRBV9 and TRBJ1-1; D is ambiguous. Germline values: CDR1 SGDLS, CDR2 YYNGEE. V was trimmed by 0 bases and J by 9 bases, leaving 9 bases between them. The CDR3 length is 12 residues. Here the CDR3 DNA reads TGTGCCAGCAGCGTAGGGGAAGGCAAAGCTTTCTTT. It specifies CASSVGEGKAFF.

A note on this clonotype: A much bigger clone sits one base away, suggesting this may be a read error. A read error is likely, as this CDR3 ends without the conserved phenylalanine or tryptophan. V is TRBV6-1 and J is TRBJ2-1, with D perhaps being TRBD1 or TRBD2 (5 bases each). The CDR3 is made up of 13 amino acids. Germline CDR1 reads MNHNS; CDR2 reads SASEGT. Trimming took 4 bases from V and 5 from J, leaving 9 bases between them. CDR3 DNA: TGTGCCAGCAGTGGGGACGGCCACAATGAGCAGTTCTTA. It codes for CASSGDGHNEQFL.

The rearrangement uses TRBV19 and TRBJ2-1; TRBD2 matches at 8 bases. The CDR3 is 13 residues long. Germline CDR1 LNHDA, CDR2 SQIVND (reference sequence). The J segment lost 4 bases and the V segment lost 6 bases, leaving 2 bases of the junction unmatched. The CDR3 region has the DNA TGTGCCAGTAGGTCGGGGGGGTACAATGAGCAGTTCTTC. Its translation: CASRSGGYNEQFF.

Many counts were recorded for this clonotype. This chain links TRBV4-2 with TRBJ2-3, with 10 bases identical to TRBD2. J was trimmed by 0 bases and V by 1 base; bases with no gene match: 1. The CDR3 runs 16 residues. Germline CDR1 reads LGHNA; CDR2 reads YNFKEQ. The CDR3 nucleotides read TGTGCCAGCAGCCAAGTACTAGCGGGAAGCACAGATACGCAGTATTTT. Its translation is CASSQVLAGSTDTQYF.

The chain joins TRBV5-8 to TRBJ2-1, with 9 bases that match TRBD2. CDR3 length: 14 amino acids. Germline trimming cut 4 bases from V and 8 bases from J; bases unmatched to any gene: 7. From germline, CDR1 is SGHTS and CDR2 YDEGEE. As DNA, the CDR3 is TGTGCCAGCAGCCTCGGACTAGCGACTGATGAGCAGTTCTTC. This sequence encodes CASSLGLATDEQFF.

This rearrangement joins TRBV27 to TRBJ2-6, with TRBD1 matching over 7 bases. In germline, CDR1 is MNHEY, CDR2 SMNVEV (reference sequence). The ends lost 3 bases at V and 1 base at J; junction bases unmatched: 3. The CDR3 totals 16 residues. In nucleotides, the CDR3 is TGTGCCAGCAGTTTCGACAGGGCGTCTGGGGCCAACGTCCTGACTTTC. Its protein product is CASSFDRASGANVLTF.

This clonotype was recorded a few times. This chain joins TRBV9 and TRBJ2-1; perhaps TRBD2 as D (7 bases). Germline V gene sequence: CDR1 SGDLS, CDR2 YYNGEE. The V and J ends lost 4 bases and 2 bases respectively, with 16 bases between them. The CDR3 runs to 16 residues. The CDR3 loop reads CASSRGGGSPYNEQFF. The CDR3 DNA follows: TGTGCCAGCAGCCGCGGGGGCGGGAGCCCCTACAATGAGCAGTTCTTC.

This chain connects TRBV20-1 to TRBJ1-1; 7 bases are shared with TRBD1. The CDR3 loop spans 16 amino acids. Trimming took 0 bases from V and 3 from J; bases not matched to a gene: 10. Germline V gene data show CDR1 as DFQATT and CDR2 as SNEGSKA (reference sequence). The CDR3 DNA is TGCAGTGCTAGAGATCTGGACGAGGGGACAGACACTGAAGCTTTCTTT. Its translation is CSARDLDEGTDTEAFF.

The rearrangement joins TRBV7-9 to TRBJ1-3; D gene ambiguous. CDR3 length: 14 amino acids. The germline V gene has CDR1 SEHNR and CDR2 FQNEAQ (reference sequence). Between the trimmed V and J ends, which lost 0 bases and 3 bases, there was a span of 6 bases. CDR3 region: CASSLAAFGNTIYF. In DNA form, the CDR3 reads TGTGCCAGCAGCTTAGCGGCATTTGGAAACACCATATATTTT.